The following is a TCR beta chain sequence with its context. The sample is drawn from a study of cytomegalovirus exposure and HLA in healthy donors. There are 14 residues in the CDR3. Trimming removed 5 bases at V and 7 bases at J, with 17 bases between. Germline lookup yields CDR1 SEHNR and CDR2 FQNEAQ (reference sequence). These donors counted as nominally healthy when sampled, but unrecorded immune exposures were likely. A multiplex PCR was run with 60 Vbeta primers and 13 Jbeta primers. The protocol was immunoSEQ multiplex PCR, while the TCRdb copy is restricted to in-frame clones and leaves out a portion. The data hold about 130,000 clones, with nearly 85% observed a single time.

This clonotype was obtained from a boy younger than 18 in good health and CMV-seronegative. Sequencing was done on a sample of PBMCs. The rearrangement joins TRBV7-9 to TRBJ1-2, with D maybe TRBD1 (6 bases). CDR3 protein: CASSQMYRVTGYTF. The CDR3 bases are TGTGCCAGCAGCCAGATGTACAGGGTGACTGGCTACACCTTC. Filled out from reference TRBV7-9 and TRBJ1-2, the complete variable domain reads DTGVSQNPRHKITKRGQNVTFRCDPISEHNRLYWYRQTLGQGPEFLTYFQNEAQLEKSRLLSDRFSAERPKGSFSTLEIQRTEQGDSAMYLCASSQMYRVTGYTFGSGTRLTVV.